The 24 T cell receptor beta chains given below trace back to one sample, sequenced in a study of blood T cell repertoires in COVID-19. Only in-frame clones appear in the TCRdb table, and some are missing; sequencing was by immunoSEQ multiplex PCR. This sample yields about 210,000 clones, of which 86% are seen a single time; around 23% belongs to the top ten. Sequenced: PBMCs or T cells enriched from blood (not recorded which). The receptors were sampled from a woman aged 40 to 50 in a cohort exposed to, infected with or recovered from COVID-19 (not recorded which).

This clone has just one count. This chain joins TRBV5-6 and TRBJ1-1; 9 bases align to TRBD1. The trim removed 4 bases at V and 7 bases at J, leaving 5 bases unmatched. Germline CDR1 is SGHDT and CDR2 is YYEEEE. The CDR3 covers 13 residues. The CDR3 DNA is TGTGCCAGCAGCCCAGGGACAGGGCATGAAGCTTTCTTT. It encodes CASSPGTGHEAFF.

The chain is built from TRBV6-1 and TRBJ2-5; TRBD1 agrees at 11 bases. Germline lookup yields CDR1 MNHNS and CDR2 SASEGT. This CDR3 comprises 16 residues. V was pared by 4 bases and J by 4 bases, with 8 bases of the junction left unmatched. The CDR3 DNA reads as TGTGCCAGCAGTGGCAGTCCCGGGACAGGGGGAGAGACCCAGTACTTC. Residues: CASSGSPGTGGETQYF.

The rearrangement joins TRBV12-3 or TRBV12-4 to TRBJ1-2; no clear D gene. V was clipped by 5 bases and J by 9 bases, with 13 bases between them. The CDR3 runs 12 residues. Here the CDR3 reads CASSQRVGSYTF. Written as DNA, the CDR3 is TGTGCCAGCAGTCAACGGGTCGGAAGCTACACCTTC.

In this sample, this clone turned up a few times. This sequence joins TRBV3-1 (or the pseudogene TRBV3-2) and TRBJ2-1; 7 positions match TRBD1. The CDR3 contains 13 residues. From germline, CDR1 is LGHDT and CDR2 YNNKEL (reference sequence). The V segment lost 2 bases and the J segment 9 bases; nucleotides outside the gene matches: 4. DNA for the CDR3: TGTGCCAGCAGCCAACAACAGGGGAGTGAGCAGTTCTTC. Translated: CASSQQQGSEQFF.

The chain combines TRBV21-1 with TRBJ1-1. TRBV21-1 is a pseudogene locus. CDR3 size: 15 residues. The CDR3 sequence: CASSQRLGRNTEAFF. CDR3 bases: TGTGCCAGCAGCCAAAGACTAGGCCGGAACACTGAAGCTTTCTTT.

V usage is TRBV10-3 and J usage is TRBJ1-1; TRBD1 agrees at 8 bases. CDR1 and CDR2 (germline): ENHRY, SYGVKD. V was pared by 6 bases and J by 10 bases, with 16 bases of the junction left unmatched. This CDR3 has 15 amino acids. The CDR3 protein is CAISDSWQGQGGAFF. The CDR3 region has the DNA TGTGCCATCAGCGACTCCTGGCAAGGACAGGGAGGAGCTTTCTTT.

This CDR3 reads CASSKDLPGLAIYEQFF. CDR3 nucleotides: TGTGCCAGCAGCAAAGATCTTCCCGGACTAGCAATCTATGAGCAGTTCTTC. The chain carries TRBV21-1 and TRBJ2-1; TRBD2, the table's D call, lacks a check against the DNA. TRBV21-1 represents a pseudogene. This CDR3 comprises 17 residues.

The chain carries TRBV6-2 or TRBV6-3 and TRBJ1-2; maybe TRBD1 (5 bases). Trimming removed 4 bases from V and 6 bases from J, with 15 bases in between. Germline values: CDR1 MNHEY, CDR2 SVGEGT. This CDR3 contains 14 residues. CDR3 protein: CASSSGREFDGYTF. CDR3 in DNA: TGTGCCAGCAGTTCTGGCAGGGAATTCGATGGCTACACCTTC.

The rearrangement uses TRBV5-1 and TRBJ1-6; TRBD1 agrees at 8 bases. V was pared by 4 bases and J by 7 bases, with 4 bases of the junction left unmatched. The CDR3 totals 14 residues. Per the germline V gene, CDR1 is SGHRS and CDR2 is YFSETQ. In DNA form, the CDR3 reads TGCGCCAGCAGCGCACAGGGGGTAAATTCACCCCTCCACTTT. This translates into CASSAQGVNSPLHF.

The chain joins TRBV28 to TRBJ2-7; possibly TRBD1 for D (5 bases). The CDR3 spans 15 residues. Germline V CDR1 and CDR2: MDHEN, SYDVKM. V was pared by 6 bases and J by 0 bases, with 15 bases between. CDR3: CASRPAGSSSYEQYF. The CDR3 DNA follows: TGTGCCAGCAGACCCGCAGGGTCGAGCTCCTACGAGCAGTACTTC.

The chain couples TRBV10-2 to TRBJ1-2, with D maybe TRBD1 (6 bases). The CDR3 sequence is 17 residues long. Trimming took off 0 bases at V and 2 bases at J, with 16 bases between the two ends. Germline CDR1 reads WSHSY; CDR2 reads SAAADI. The CDR3 nucleotides are TGCGCCAGCAGTGAGTCGAGGGGGGGAAAGCCCAACTATGGCTACACCTTC. Its protein is CASSESRGGKPNYGYTF.

The V call is TRBV9, the J call TRBJ2-1, with D perhaps matching TRBD2 (6 bases). Trimming took 3 bases from V and 8 from J, leaving 12 bases between them. Germline assignment: CDR1 SGDLS and CDR2 YYNGEE. CDR3 length: 13 residues. CDR3: CASSGSRGDEQFF. The CDR3 region has the DNA TGTGCCAGCAGCGGGTCCCGCGGGGATGAGCAGTTCTTC.

This clone was recorded once. The chain combines TRBV12-3 or TRBV12-4 with TRBJ1-1; D is undetermined. There are 13 residues in the CDR3. Between the trimmed V and J ends, which lost 3 bases and 7 bases, there was a span of 12 bases. CDR3 sequence (DNA): TGTGCCAGCAGTTTTGCCGGTAATGTTGAAGCTTTCTTT. It translates to CASSFAGNVEAFF.

The chain employs TRBV5-5 and TRBJ1-1, with 9 bases that match TRBD1. The germline V gene encodes CDR1 SGHKS and CDR2 YYEKEE (reference sequence). J lost 1 base, V lost 2 bases, and 3 bases had no gene match. The CDR3 runs to 15 residues. The CDR3 spells CASSLQGARNTEAFF. The CDR3 region has the DNA TGTGCCAGCAGCTTACAGGGGGCAAGGAACACTGAAGCTTTCTTT.

The chain couples TRBV9 to TRBJ1-2; the D gene is possibly TRBD1 (6 bases). The V gene's germline CDR1 is SGDLS and CDR2 YYNGEE. CDR3 length equals 15 residues. V was trimmed by 3 bases and J by 8 bases, leaving 20 bases between them. The CDR3 is CASSARLQGLGGYTF. CDR3 DNA: TGTGCCAGCAGCGCCCGACTCCAGGGGCTAGGAGGCTACACCTTC.

This chain uses TRBV4-2 with TRBJ1-1; a possible D gene is TRBD1 (5 bases). The germline V gene has CDR1 LGHNA and CDR2 YNFKEQ. The V gene lost 6 bases and the J gene lost 1 base, with 9 bases spanning the gap. The CDR3 length is 13 residues. CDR3 DNA: TGTGCCAGCAGTTTCGACAGGAACACTGAAGCTTTCTTT. Translated: CASSFDRNTEAFF.

The chain employs TRBV11-2 and TRBJ2-3, with D unresolved. Looked up from germline, CDR1 is SGHAT and CDR2 is FQNNGV. The length of the CDR3 is 13 residues. V was pared by 6 bases and J by 0 bases, with 7 bases between. CDR3 region: CASRPTSTDTQYF. In DNA, the CDR3 is TGTGCCAGCAGACCAACTAGCACAGATACGCAGTATTTT.

The rearrangement uses TRBV6-5 and TRBJ2-1, with 8 bases matching TRBD1. The J segment lost 6 bases and the V segment lost 8 bases, leaving 0 bases of the junction unmatched. The germline V gene has CDR1 MNHEY and CDR2 SVGAGI. This CDR3 spans 11 amino acids. CDR3 in amino acids: CASGQGNEQFF. Written as DNA, the CDR3 is TGTGCCAGCGGACAGGGCAATGAGCAGTTCTTC.

This clone was counted between two and nine times. The genes are TRBV5-1 and TRBJ1-1; D is unclear. The V end lost 2 bases, the J end lost 11 bases, and 10 bases lay between the germline ends. Germline lookup yields CDR1 SGHRS and CDR2 YFSETQ. The CDR3 has 11 residues. CDR3 coding DNA: TGCGCCAGCAGCTTTGAGGAAGAGGCTTTCTTT. Amino acids: CASSFEEEAFF.

The CDR3 region has the DNA TGTGCCAGCAGCCCCGACAGGGCGACCTTCTACGAGCAGTACTTC. As protein: CASSPDRATFYEQYF. The chain recombines TRBV7-2 with TRBJ2-7; TRBD1 aligns across 7 bases. Trimming removed 5 bases from V and 3 bases from J; junction bases left unmatched: 10. The CDR3 is 15 residues long. Germline CDR1 is SGHTA and CDR2 is FQGNSA.

The chain combines TRBV4-1 with TRBJ1-1; TRBD1 agrees at 9 bases. The CDR3 sequence is 15 residues long. Trimming at V came to 3 bases and at J to 7 bases, leaving 9 bases not matched to a gene. The germline V gene encodes CDR1 MGHRA and CDR2 YSYEKL. The chain's CDR3 is CASSHSRTGVVEAFF. CDR3 nucleotide sequence: TGCGCCAGCAGCCATTCCCGGACAGGGGTGGTTGAAGCTTTCTTT.

This sequence joins TRBV6-5 and TRBJ1-2; TRBD1 matches at 9 bases. The CDR3 loop spans 14 amino acids. V was clipped by 5 bases and J by 4 bases; unmatched bases: 5. Germline V gene lookup returns CDR1 MNHEY and CDR2 SVGAGI. CDR3 coding DNA: TGTGCCAGCAGTCACAGGGGGCCCCCCTATGGCTACACCTTC. It yields the protein CASSHRGPPYGYTF.

This chain connects TRBV5-1 to TRBJ1-1, with 7 bases fitting TRBD1. Germline CDR1 SGHRS, CDR2 YFSETQ. This CDR3 spans 16 amino acids. J was trimmed by 5 bases and V by 3 bases; bases with no gene match: 13. The CDR3 here is CASSYNRGGSDTEAFF. The CDR3 nucleotides read TGCGCCAGCAGCTATAACAGGGGCGGGTCTGATACTGAAGCTTTCTTT.

V usage is TRBV7-9 and J usage is TRBJ1-2, with 11 bases fitting TRBD1. Trimming at V came to 5 bases and at J to 3 bases, leaving 8 bases not matched to a gene. The CDR3 is made up of 16 amino acids. The germline V gene encodes CDR1 SEHNR and CDR2 FQNEAQ (reference sequence). This CDR3 reads CASSPRTGGRDYGYTF. For the CDR3, the DNA is TGTGCCAGCAGCCCCCGGACAGGGGGCAGGGACTATGGCTACACCTTC.